One and the same sample provided the 8 T cell receptor beta chains below, sequenced in a study. The repertoire was sequenced with immunoSEQ multiplex PCR; TCRdb's copy has only in-frame clones and lacks some. The sample consists of around 54,000 clones, approximately 93% of them appearing once. What was sequenced was PBMCs. These receptor sequences come from a man aged 35 to 55 with rheumatoid arthritis.

The sample holds one count of this clone. The chain recombines TRBV28 with TRBJ2-1; D is possibly TRBD1 (6 bases). Germline V gene data show CDR1 as MDHEN and CDR2 as SYDVKM. The V and J ends lost 3 bases and 4 bases respectively, with 16 bases between them. The CDR3 is 16 amino acids. CDR3 region: CASSFYRDINYNEQFF. In DNA, the CDR3 is TGTGCCAGCAGTTTCTACCGGGACATCAATTACAATGAGCAGTTCTTC.

The chain is built from TRBV7-3 and TRBJ2-7; D call uncertain. V lost 5 bases to trimming and J lost 6 bases, with 14 bases between them. The CDR3 has 13 amino acids. Looked up from germline, CDR1 is SGHTA and CDR2 is FQGTGA. The CDR3 nucleotides read TGTGCCAGCAGCCCAGACCCTTCGGGCGAGCAGTACTTC. This sequence encodes CASSPDPSGEQYF. The full variable domain, completed using reference TRBV7-3 and TRBJ2-7, is GAGVSQTPSNKVTEKGKYVELRCDPISGHTALYWYRQSLGQGPEFLIYFQGTGAADDSGLPNDRFFAVRPEGSVSTLKIQRTERGDSAVYLCASSPDPSGEQYFGPGTRLTVT.

The chain employs TRBV6-5 and TRBJ2-7, with a possible D match to TRBD1 (5 bases). The CDR3 runs to 14 residues. Trimming stripped 0 bases from V and 6 bases from J, with 12 bases between. The germline V gene encodes CDR1 MNHEY and CDR2 SVGAGI. The CDR3 coding sequence is TGTGCCAGCAGTTACTCCGCAGGGCCCATCGAGCAGTACTTC. Translating gives CASSYSAGPIEQYF.

The chain is built from TRBV3-1 (or the pseudogene TRBV3-2) and TRBJ2-7; no definite D call. The V gene lost 4 bases and the J gene lost 8 bases, with 9 bases spanning the gap. The CDR3 extends over 11 amino acids. Germline V gene data show CDR1 as LGHDT and CDR2 as YNNKEL (reference sequence). This chain's CDR3 is CASSLSLKQYF. The DNA for the CDR3 is TGTGCCAGCAGCCTTTCGCTGAAGCAGTACTTC.

This chain uses TRBV7-2 with TRBJ1-1, with a tentative D call TRBD1 (5 bases). There are 15 residues in the CDR3. Trimming stripped 1 base from V and 5 bases from J, with 14 bases between. Germline loops: CDR1 SGHTA, CDR2 FQGNSA. Here the CDR3 DNA reads TGTGCCAGCAGCTTAGTCGGGGGAGGTGGGACTGAAGCTTTCTTT. It yields the protein CASSLVGGGGTEAFF.

This chain uses TRBV3-1 (or the pseudogene TRBV3-2) with TRBJ2-3; D is perhaps TRBD1 (6 bases). The CDR3 is made up of 15 amino acids. In germline, CDR1 is LGHDT, CDR2 YNNKEL (reference sequence). Trimming shortened V by 0 bases and J by 2 bases, and 9 bases separated the two germline ends. CDR3 in DNA: TGTGCCAGCAGCCAAGAGCAGGGGAACACAGATACGCAGTATTTT. Translated, it gives CASSQEQGNTDTQYF.

The V gene is TRBV6-5, the J gene TRBJ2-7; D is possibly TRBD1 (6 bases). From germline, CDR1 is MNHEY and CDR2 SVGAGI. The CDR3 loop spans 16 amino acids. The V end lost 0 bases, the J end lost 0 bases, and 12 bases lay between the germline ends. CDR3 nucleotides: TGTGCCAGCAGTTACTCGGGGGCAATAGACTCCTACGAGCAGTACTTC. Translation gives CASSYSGAIDSYEQYF.

The chain recombines TRBV5-8 with TRBJ1-3; D remains unclear. The V end was cut by 1 base, the J end by 2 bases, with 13 bases between. Germline values: CDR1 SGHTS, CDR2 YDEGEE. The CDR3 consists of 16 residues. This chain's CDR3 is CASSLMVLSTGNTIYF. CDR3 nucleotides: TGTGCCAGCAGCTTGATGGTTTTAAGCACTGGAAACACCATATATTTT.